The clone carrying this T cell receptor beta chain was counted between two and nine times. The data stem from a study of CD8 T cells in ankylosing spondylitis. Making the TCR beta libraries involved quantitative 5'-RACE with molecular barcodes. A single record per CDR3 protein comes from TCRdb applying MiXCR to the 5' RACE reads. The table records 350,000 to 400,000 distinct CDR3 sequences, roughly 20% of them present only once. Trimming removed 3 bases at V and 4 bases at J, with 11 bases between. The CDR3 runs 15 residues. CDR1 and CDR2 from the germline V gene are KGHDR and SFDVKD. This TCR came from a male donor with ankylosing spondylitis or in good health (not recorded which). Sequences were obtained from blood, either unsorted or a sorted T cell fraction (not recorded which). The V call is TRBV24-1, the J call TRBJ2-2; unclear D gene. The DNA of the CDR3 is TGTGCCACCAGTGATCTCCCGGGCCTCACCGGGGAGCTGTTTTTT. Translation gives CATSDLPGLTGELFF.